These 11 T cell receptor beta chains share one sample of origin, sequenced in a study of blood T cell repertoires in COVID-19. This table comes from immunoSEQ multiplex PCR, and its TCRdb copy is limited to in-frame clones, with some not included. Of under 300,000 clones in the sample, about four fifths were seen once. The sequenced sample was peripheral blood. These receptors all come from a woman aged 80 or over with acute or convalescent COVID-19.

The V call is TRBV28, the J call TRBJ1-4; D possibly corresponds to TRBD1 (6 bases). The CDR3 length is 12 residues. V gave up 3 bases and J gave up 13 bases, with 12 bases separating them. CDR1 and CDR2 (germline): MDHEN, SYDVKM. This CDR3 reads CASSLGGGGLFF. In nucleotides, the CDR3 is TGTGCCAGCAGTTTGGGGGGGGGCGGACTGTTTTTT.

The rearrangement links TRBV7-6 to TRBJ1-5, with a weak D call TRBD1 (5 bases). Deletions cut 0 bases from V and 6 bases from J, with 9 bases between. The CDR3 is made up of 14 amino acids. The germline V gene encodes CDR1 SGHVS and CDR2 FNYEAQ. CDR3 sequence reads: CASSLAGGGQPQHF. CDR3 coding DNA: TGTGCCAGCAGCTTAGCGGGCGGGGGTCAGCCCCAGCATTTT.

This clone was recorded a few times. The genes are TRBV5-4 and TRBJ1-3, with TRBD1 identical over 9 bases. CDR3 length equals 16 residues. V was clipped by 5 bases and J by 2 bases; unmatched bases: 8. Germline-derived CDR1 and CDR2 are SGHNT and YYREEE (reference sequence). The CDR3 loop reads CASRDGRQGAGNTIYF. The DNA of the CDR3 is TGTGCCAGCAGGGATGGTAGACAGGGGGCTGGAAACACCATATATTTT.

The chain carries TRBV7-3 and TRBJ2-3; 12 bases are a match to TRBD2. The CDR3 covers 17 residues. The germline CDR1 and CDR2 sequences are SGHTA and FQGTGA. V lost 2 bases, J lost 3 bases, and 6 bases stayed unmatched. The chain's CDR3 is CASSLGLAGGPTDTQYF. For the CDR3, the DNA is TGTGCCAGCAGCTTAGGGCTAGCGGGGGGGCCAACAGATACGCAGTATTTT.

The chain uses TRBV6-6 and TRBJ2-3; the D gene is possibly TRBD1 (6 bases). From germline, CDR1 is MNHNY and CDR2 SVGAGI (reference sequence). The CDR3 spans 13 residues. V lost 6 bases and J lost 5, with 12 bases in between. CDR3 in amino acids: CASSWDMRDTQYF. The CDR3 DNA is TGTGCCAGCAGCTGGGACATGAGAGATACGCAGTATTTT.

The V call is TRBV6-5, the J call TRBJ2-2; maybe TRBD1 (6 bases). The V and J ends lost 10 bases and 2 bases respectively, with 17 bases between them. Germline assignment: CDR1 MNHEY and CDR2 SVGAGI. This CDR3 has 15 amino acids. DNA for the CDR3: TGTGCCACCATTTCGAGGACAGTCAACACCGGGGAGCTGTTTTTT. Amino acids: CATISRTVNTGELFF.

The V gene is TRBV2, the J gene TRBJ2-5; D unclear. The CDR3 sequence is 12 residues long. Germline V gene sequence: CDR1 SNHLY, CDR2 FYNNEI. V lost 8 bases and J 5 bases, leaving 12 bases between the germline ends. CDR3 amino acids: CASSPRWETQYF. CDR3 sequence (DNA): TGTGCCAGCTCTCCCAGGTGGGAGACCCAGTACTTC.

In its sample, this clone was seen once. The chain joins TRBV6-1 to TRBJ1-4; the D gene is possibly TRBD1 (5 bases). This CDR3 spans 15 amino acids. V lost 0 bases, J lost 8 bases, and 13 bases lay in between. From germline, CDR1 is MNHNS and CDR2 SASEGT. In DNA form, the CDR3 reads TGTGCCAGCAGTGAAGCTGGCAGGGTAGGAGAAAAACTGTTTTTT. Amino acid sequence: CASSEAGRVGEKLFF.

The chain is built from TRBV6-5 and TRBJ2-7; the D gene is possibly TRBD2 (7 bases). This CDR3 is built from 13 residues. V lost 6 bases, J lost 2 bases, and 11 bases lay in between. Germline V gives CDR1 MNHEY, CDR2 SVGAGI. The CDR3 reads CASRGGGTYEQYF. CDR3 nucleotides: TGTGCCAGCAGAGGCGGGGGCACCTACGAGCAGTACTTC.

The chain's CDR3 is CASSDRGNNSPLHF. In DNA form, the CDR3 reads TGTGCCAGCAGCGACAGGGGGAATAATTCACCCCTCCACTTT. This chain uses TRBV27 with TRBJ1-6; 9 bases align to TRBD1. The junction had 2 bases not matched to a gene; V was cut back by 6 bases and J by 5 bases. CDR1 is MNHEY and CDR2 is SMNVEV in the germline V gene (reference sequence). The CDR3 has 14 residues.

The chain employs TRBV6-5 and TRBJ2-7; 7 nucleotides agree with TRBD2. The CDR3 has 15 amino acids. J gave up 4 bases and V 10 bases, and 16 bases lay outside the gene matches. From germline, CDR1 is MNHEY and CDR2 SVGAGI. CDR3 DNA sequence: TGTGCCACTCCAGGAGCCGGGGGGATGGGGTACGAGCAGTACTTC. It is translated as CATPGAGGMGYEQYF.